Presented here are 26 T cell receptor beta chains from one specimen sequenced in a study of T-cell reconstitution after alpha-beta-depleted transplantation in children. Construction of the TCRbeta library involved unique molecular identifiers. TCRdb reanalysed the PCR reads using MiXCR and keeps one entry per CDR3 protein. The table shows about 600,000 distinct CDR3 sequences, with 10% to 15% occurring only once. Specimen: PBMCs, mostly from graft donor cells, collected 360 days after TCRalphabeta/CD19-depleted stem cell transplant. These receptors were taken from a male patient younger than 18 who had a stem cell transplant for acute myeloid leukemia, so the T cells may come from the graft donor.

This clonotype was counted many times. The chain couples TRBV20-1 to TRBJ2-5, with D possibly matching TRBD2 (6 bases). CDR3 length: 20 residues. In germline, CDR1 is DFQATT, CDR2 SNEGSKA (reference sequence). Trimming stripped 1 base from V and 4 bases from J, with 31 bases between. CDR3 sequence reads: CSARGEFQPVLAPMIETQYF. Written as DNA, the CDR3 is TGCAGTGCTAGAGGGGAATTCCAACCGGTCCTAGCGCCAATGATAGAGACCCAGTACTTC.

This clonotype was counted at least ten times. The chain joins TRBV20-1 to TRBJ2-1; the D call may be TRBD1 or TRBD2 (5 bases each). The CDR3 has 14 residues. CDR1 is DFQATT, CDR2 SNEGSKA, per germline (reference sequence). V was pared by 6 bases and J by 3 bases, with 15 bases between. The CDR3 nucleotides read TGCAGTGCAGACCCGGGACGAGGCTACAATGAGCAGTTCTTC. Protein: CSADPGRGYNEQFF.

This clonotype was seen at least ten times. The chain joins TRBV12-3 or TRBV12-4 to TRBJ2-7; 11 positions agree with TRBD2. The CDR3 runs to 16 residues. Trimming took 3 bases from V and 4 from J; bases not matched to a gene: 8. The CDR3 DNA reads TGTGCCAGCAGTTTCATCCGACTAGCGGGATTGTACGAGCAGTACTTC. This gives the protein CASSFIRLAGLYEQYF.

In this sample, this clonotype turned up a few times. V gene TRBV6-2 or TRBV6-3 combines with J gene TRBJ2-2; D is ambiguous. This CDR3 is 17 amino acids long. The germline CDR1 and CDR2 sequences are MNHEY and SVGEGT. V was pared by 3 bases and J by 7 bases, with 21 bases between. CDR3 region: CASSYLPRTLGSGELFF. The CDR3 bases are TGTGCCAGCAGTTATCTCCCCCGGACCCTTGGTAGCGGGGAGCTGTTTTTT.

In its sample, this clonotype was seen many times. For the CDR3, the DNA is TGTGCCAGCAGCGTAGGGGACACTCAAGAGACCCAGTACTTC. Amino acids: CASSVGDTQETQYF. This chain connects TRBV9 to TRBJ2-5; the D gene is possibly TRBD1 (6 bases). From germline, CDR1 is SGDLS and CDR2 YYNGEE. CDR3 length: 14 amino acids. Deletions cut 0 bases from V and 2 bases from J, with 8 bases between.

The chain employs TRBV24-1 and TRBJ2-2, with TRBD2 identical over 7 bases. V gave up 5 bases and J gave up 6 bases; unmatched junction bases: 8. CDR1 is KGHDR, CDR2 SFDVKD, per germline. The CDR3 loop spans 15 amino acids. CDR3 protein: CATSGRDYLPGELFF. CDR3 DNA: TGTGCCACCAGTGGCCGGGACTATTTACCCGGGGAGCTGTTTTTT.

This chain links TRBV5-1 with TRBJ2-5; TRBD1 might be the D (7 bases). The CDR3 extends over 18 amino acids. The germline V gene has CDR1 SGHRS and CDR2 YFSETQ. Trimming stripped 0 bases from V and 1 base from J, with 19 bases between. CDR3 amino acids: CASSLGAAGGWAQETQYF. As DNA, the CDR3 is TGCGCCAGCAGCTTGGGAGCGGCAGGGGGGTGGGCCCAAGAGACCCAGTACTTC.

The chain carries TRBV3-1 and TRBJ2-1; possible D gene TRBD1, 7 bases. There are 17 residues in the CDR3. Per germline, CDR1 LGHDT and CDR2 YNNKEL (reference sequence). V shed 4 bases and J shed 10 bases, with 26 bases lying between them. CDR3 bases: TGTGCCAGCAGCCCGCTACGGAGGGGGCTGGCCACAATAGAGCAGTTCTTC. Translated, it gives CASSPLRRGLATIEQFF.

V is TRBV27 and J is TRBJ2-3; no firm D call. This CDR3 is built from 15 residues. CDR1 is MNHEY, CDR2 SMNVEV, per germline (reference sequence). The V end was cut by 3 bases, the J end by 2 bases, with 12 bases between. In DNA form, the CDR3 reads TGTGCCAGCAGTTTTTTGGTGACATTCACAGATACGCAGTATTTT. This sequence encodes CASSFLVTFTDTQYF.

The sample holds a few counts of this clonotype. The V call is TRBV10-3, the J call TRBJ1-4; TRBD1 is a possible D gene (6 bases). Per germline, CDR1 ENHRY and CDR2 SYGVKD. This CDR3 is 12 amino acids long. Between the trimmed V and J ends, which lost 2 bases and 10 bases, there was a span of 8 bases. DNA for the CDR3: TGTGCCATCAGTGAGAACAGGGCAAAACTGTTTTTT. It specifies CAISENRAKLFF.

This chain joins TRBV24-1 and TRBJ2-2; no reliable D call. V was shortened by 10 bases and J by 1 base, with 12 bases between the two germline ends. Germline V gene sequence: CDR1 KGHDR, CDR2 SFDVKD. The CDR3 length is 14 residues. This CDR3 is CATATWRNTGELFF. The CDR3 DNA reads TGTGCCACAGCGACGTGGCGGAACACCGGGGAGCTGTTTTTT.

This clonotype was found a few times. The chain carries TRBV7-2 and TRBJ2-7; a weak D match, TRBD1 (6 bases). The CDR3 extends over 15 amino acids. V was trimmed by 1 base and J by 5 bases, leaving 15 bases between them. Germline loops: CDR1 SGHTA, CDR2 FQGNSA. The CDR3 protein is CASSLEARRGNEQYF. The CDR3, as DNA: TGTGCCAGCAGCTTAGAAGCCCGCAGGGGCAACGAGCAGTACTTC.

This clonotype was found a few times. The V call is TRBV18, the J call TRBJ2-2, with D possibly being TRBD1 (5 bases). The germline gives CDR1 KGHSH, CDR2 LQKENI. The CDR3 has 13 amino acids. The V end was cut by 4 bases, the J end by 3 bases, with 6 bases between. CDR3 nucleotide sequence: TGTGCCAGCTCACAGGGGCACACCGGGGAGCTGTTTTTT. Translating it yields CASSQGHTGELFF.

This clonotype was seen only a few times. The chain is built from TRBV28 and TRBJ2-3, with 12 bases matching TRBD2. CDR1 and CDR2 from the germline V gene are MDHEN and SYDVKM. The V segment lost 2 bases and the J segment 0 bases; nucleotides outside the gene matches: 6. The CDR3 has 18 amino acids. CDR3 sequence (DNA): TGTGCCAGCAGTTTAGGACCCGGGACTAGCGGGAGCACAGATACGCAGTATTTT. Protein product: CASSLGPGTSGSTDTQYF.

This clonotype came up many times. The CDR3 DNA reads TGTGCCAGCACCGCCCTTGACAGGGGGCGCAACTATGGCTACACCTTC. Translation: CASTALDRGRNYGYTF. J is TRBJ1-2 and V is TRBV6-1; TRBD1 matches 10 bases. The CDR3 runs 16 residues. The V and J ends lost 7 bases and 2 bases, in that order; junction bases with no gene match: 10. Germline V gene data show CDR1 as MNHNS and CDR2 as SASEGT.

This clonotype has ten or more counts. This rearrangement joins TRBV12-3 or TRBV12-4 to TRBJ2-3; D gene ambiguous. Deletions cut 5 bases from V and 4 bases from J, with 4 bases between. The CDR3 is 11 amino acids. The CDR3 bases are TGTGCCAGCAGTCGGGCAGATACGCAGTATTTT. Translating gives CASSRADTQYF.

In this sample, this clonotype turned up many times. This chain uses TRBV18 with TRBJ2-1; the D gene is possibly TRBD2 (5 bases). This CDR3 contains 16 residues. Trimming left V 3 bases short and J 0 bases short, with 12 bases between. The germline V gene encodes CDR1 KGHSH and CDR2 LQKENI. CDR3 sequence reads: CASSPRWESSYNEQFF. For the CDR3, the DNA is TGTGCCAGCTCACCTCGTTGGGAGAGCTCCTACAATGAGCAGTTCTTC.

Details on this clonotype: The CDR3 does not end in the conserved phenylalanine or tryptophan, so this is likely a read error. The chain has TRBV6-5 and TRBJ1-5; D is unresolved. Germline V lookup: CDR1 MNHEY, CDR2 SVGAGI. Trimming stripped 0 bases from V and 5 bases from J, with 5 bases between. This CDR3 has 13 residues. The CDR3 DNA reads as TGTGCCAGCAGTTACTCGATGGATCAGCCCCAGCATTAT. Amino acids: CASSYSMDQPQHY.

The rearrangement uses TRBV9 and TRBJ1-3; D gene unclear. The CDR3 spans 12 residues. Deletions cut 0 bases from V and 13 bases from J, with 11 bases between. CDR1 is SGDLS, CDR2 YYNGEE, per germline. The CDR3 sequence: CASSVDSEHIYF. In nucleotides, the CDR3 is TGTGCCAGCAGCGTAGACAGCGAACATATATATTTT.

This clonotype was seen more than once but under ten times. The chain combines TRBV6-2 or TRBV6-3 with TRBJ2-2; 11 bases are a match to TRBD2. Germline CDR1 is MNHEY and CDR2 is SVGEGT. The V segment lost 4 bases and the J segment 7 bases; nucleotides outside the gene matches: 8. The CDR3 spans 16 residues. The CDR3 loop reads CASSFLSGRVDGELFF. Written as DNA, the CDR3 is TGTGCCAGCAGTTTCCTTAGCGGGAGGGTAGACGGGGAGCTGTTTTTT.

This clonotype has only a few counts. The V and J genes are TRBV28 and TRBJ1-1; D is unresolved. V lost 6 bases and J 1 base, leaving 15 bases between the germline ends. Germline CDR1 is MDHEN and CDR2 is SYDVKM. The CDR3 extends over 15 amino acids. The CDR3 region has the DNA TGTGCCAGCAGCTCTACTGGGCCAAGGAACACTGAAGCTTTCTTT. This encodes CASSSTGPRNTEAFF.

The sample holds many counts of this clonotype. The chain links TRBV20-1 to TRBJ1-4; 7 nucleotides align to TRBD1. The CDR3 sequence is 15 residues long. Germline assignment: CDR1 DFQATT and CDR2 SNEGSKA (reference sequence). With 4 bases clipped from V and 3 bases from J, the junction kept 8 bases outside the gene matches. The CDR3 loop reads CSANSRQGSNEKLFF. In nucleotides, the CDR3 is TGCAGTGCTAACTCCCGACAGGGCTCTAATGAAAAACTGTTTTTT.

Ten or more counts support this clonotype. This chain uses TRBV11-2 with TRBJ2-1; D is ambiguous. Trimming cost V 5 bases and J 8 bases, with 13 bases left between them. Germline loops: CDR1 SGHAT, CDR2 FQNNGV. The CDR3 length is 13 residues. The CDR3 is CASSRKPGDEQFF. CDR3 nucleotide sequence: TGTGCCAGCAGCCGCAAACCCGGCGATGAGCAGTTCTTC.

V and J are TRBV15 and TRBJ2-3; the match to TRBD1 covers 11 bases. V was clipped by 5 bases and J by 5 bases; unmatched bases: 6. The CDR3 sequence is 15 residues long. Looked up from germline, CDR1 is LNHNV and CDR2 is YYDKDF (reference sequence). Here the CDR3 reads CATSSRGTGGDTQYF. CDR3 DNA sequence: TGTGCCACCAGCTCCAGGGGGACAGGGGGAGATACGCAGTATTTT.

This clonotype occurred many times. The chain is built from TRBV28 and TRBJ2-7, with D unclear. The CDR3 runs to 14 residues. Per germline, CDR1 MDHEN and CDR2 SYDVKM. V was clipped by 3 bases and J by 6 bases, with 15 bases between them. The CDR3 sequence: CASSFGWVLAEQYF. The CDR3 DNA reads as TGTGCCAGCAGTTTCGGGTGGGTCCTCGCCGAGCAGTACTTC.

The gene calls are TRBV5-8 and TRBJ2-1; 8 positions agree with TRBD2. Germline values: CDR1 SGHTS, CDR2 YDEGEE. V dropped 4 bases and J dropped 4; count of bases not matched to a gene: 10. This CDR3 is built from 16 residues. Written as DNA, the CDR3 is TGTGCCAGCAGCGGTACAGCGGGAGTGATGTACAATGAGCAGTTCTTC. Translated, it gives CASSGTAGVMYNEQFF. The whole variable domain, filled in from reference TRBV5-8 and TRBJ2-1, reads EAGVTQSPTHLIKTRGQQATLRCSPISGHTSVYWYQQALGLGLQFLLWYDEGEERNRGNFPPRFSGRQFPNYSSELNVNALELEDSALYLCASSGTAGVMYNEQFFGPGTRLTVL.